This TCR beta chain was captured in a study of blood T cell repertoires in COVID-19. Germline V gene data show CDR1 as SGHTA and CDR2 as FQGTGA. Trimming took off 3 bases at V and 4 bases at J, with 11 bases between the two ends. The length of the CDR3 is 14 residues. Profiled with immunoSEQ multiplex PCR; TCRdb holds only in-frame clones, not every one. Here the sample spans some 140,000 clones, about 80% being singletons. This clonotype originated in a man between 60 and 75 years old with acute or convalescent COVID-19. The sequencing input was peripheral blood. V gene TRBV7-3 combines with J gene TRBJ2-3; perhaps TRBD2 as D (5 bases). As DNA, the CDR3 is TGTGCCAGCAGCTTCGGGGTCACCGCAGATACGCAGTATTTT. It translates to CASSFGVTADTQYF. Together with reference TRBV7-3 and TRBJ2-3, the CDR3 gives the full variable domain: GAGVSQTPSNKVTEKGKYVELRCDPISGHTALYWYRQSLGQGPEFLIYFQGTGAADDSGLPNDRFFAVRPEGSVSTLKIQRTERGDSAVYLCASSFGVTADTQYFGPGTRLTVL.